The TCR beta chain described here comes from a study of blood T cell repertoires in COVID-19. At the level of the study: Sources were T cells, B-cell-depleted T cells, or PBMCs; the material itself was cDNA or gDNA.

V was clipped by 4 bases and J by 0 bases, with 10 bases between them. Germline CDR1 is SNHLY and CDR2 is FYNNEI. There are 15 residues in the CDR3. In the authors' methods: It was from reference gene primer amplification that nucleated cell counts were estimated. The method was immunoSEQ multiplex PCR; TCRdb's version includes in-frame clones alone and lacks a portion of them. Clone size and the V and J calls come from that table; the DNA yielded D and trimming. The sample includes 200,000 to 250,000 clones, about 79% of them seen just once. The chain uses TRBV2 and TRBJ1-5; no firm D call. Sequences were obtained from peripheral blood. The origin of this receptor is a human donor in a cohort sampled during active COVID-19. The CDR3 DNA is TGTGCCAGCAGTGTCGACACACTTAGCAATCAGCCCCAGCATTTT. As protein: CASSVDTLSNQPQHF.